This T cell receptor beta chain was captured in a study of blood T cell repertoires in COVID-19 (dated by TCRdb to the early 2020s). Concerning the study at large: Samples from collaborators originated in the United States, Italy and Spain and spanned both the acute and convalescent phases of COVID-19. The prospective study material was composed of cDNA or gDNA derived from T cells, B-cell-depleted T cells, or PBMCs. Deeply sampled blood TCRbeta repertoires from subjects exposed to, actively infected with, or recovered from COVID-19 were included in the dataset. The repertoires were released in a freely available public database intended as a resource for research on the immune response to SARS-CoV-2. Samples were obtained from the ongoing ImmuneRACE study (first 160 participants) and from 1,200 or so subjects provided by 6 global collaborators. Nearly every sample came with metadata listing a de-identified subject ID, COVID-19 status, age in years and sex. Where HLA class I and class II types were available, the types were taken from metadata supplied by the sample provider, not from assay-based typing.

The immunoSEQ Assay, a bias-controlled multiplex PCR, was used to amplify TCRbeta CDR3 regions from genomic DNA. From the authors' description of their analysis: The number of nucleated cells in each sample was estimated by amplification of reference gene primers within the assay. To quantify the absolute abundance of each unique TCRbeta CDR3 rearrangement, sequence reads were collapsed and filtered. For each sample, productive Simpson clonality was calculated as the square root of Simpson's diversity index across productive rearrangements. TCRdb took over this immuneACCESS table, retaining in-frame rearrangements with V and J assigned. Such tables are incomplete; in checked studies, under half of the missing clones stem from an unresolved V gene, and the remainder is unexplained. V, J and clone size are taken as reported in that table, and D and trimming were inferred from the DNA itself. In this sample the table shows a few hundred thousand clones, 81% of which occur a single time. Of the sample, approximately 1% falls within the top ten clones.

Notes on this clone: The antigen this receptor binds is unknown. Base qualities are missing; no much larger clone stands one base away.

CDR1 LGHDT and CDR2 YNNKEL are derived from the germline V gene (reference sequence). From its cysteine to its phenylalanine, the CDR3 spans 17 amino acids. Only CDR3 DNA is held: 51 bases, read in frame from base 1. A distance of 17 bases separates the germline ends of V and J, which lose 4 bases and 1 base respectively. The research as a whole found: Clinical and demographic metadata were provided uncurated, with the amount varying by source and participant.

The collaborating institutions used their own protocols to collect whole blood in K2EDTA tubes. For TCRbeta analysis, collaborators shipped samples in one of three forms: frozen whole blood, isolated PBMCs, or DNA extracted from either of those sample types. The chain is encoded by TRBV3-1 (or the pseudogene TRBV3-2) joined to TRBJ1-5; tentative D gene TRBD1, with 5 bases matching. The sequenced sample consisted of peripheral blood. This TCR came from a human donor with acute or convalescent COVID-19. The donor label of this sample is uncertain. The CDR3 region reads CASSPSSQGRSNQPQHF. The nucleotides read TGTGCCAGCAGCCCCTCGAGCCAGGGCAGGAGCAATCAGCCCCAGCATTTT.